This T cell receptor (beta chain) was sequenced in a study of sequential checkpoint blockade in melanoma (dated by TCRdb to the late 2010s). Broadly, across the study: Patients were assigned by 1:1 randomization to either first-line nivolumab followed by ipilimumab (arm A) or ipilimumab followed by nivolumab (arm B). Maintenance nivolumab was given following each of the two trial sequences. General findings and caveats noted by the study authors: The response-prediction model combining TCR metrics and mutation burden needs validation in larger, independent patient cohorts.

By its share of the sample, this clone is medium-sized (0.01 to 0.1%). This clone's antigen is unknown. No base qualities exist here, and no much larger clone lies one base off it. The germline V gene encodes CDR1 SEHNR and CDR2 FQNEAQ (reference sequence). Deletion took 2 bases off V and 2 bases off J, with a span of 13 bases between the germline ends. The CDR3 runs 16 residues from the cysteine to the phenylalanine. Of the read, only the CDR3 DNA is kept; its 48 bases are in frame from base 1. This sample's treatment or condition label indicates: randomized to nivolumab then ipilimumab (arm A) or the reverse (arm B). None of the patients in the trial had previously been given DNA-damaging chemotherapy. A FACS Aria II flow cytometer was used to sort live CD3+CD8+ cells that were negative for CD19 and CD56 from thawed PBMCs. Samples came from patients with melanoma in CheckMate 064, a randomized, open-label phase II trial of sequential checkpoint blockade. Peripheral blood mononuclear cells were collected by leukapheresis, purified with Ficoll-Paque, and frozen in human serum with approximately 10% DMSO. Immediately after sorting, the purity of the sorted blood CD3+CD8+ cells was confirmed to be >95%, and DNA was then extracted.

The immunoSEQ Assay was used to immunosequence TCRbeta CDR3 regions from genomic DNA. Genomic DNA was amplified by bias-controlled multiplex PCR before high-throughput sequencing. In the original analysis: To quantify the absolute abundance of each unique TCRbeta CDR3 region, the sequences were collapsed and filtered. Clonality, defined as 1 minus Pielou's evenness, was calculated using only productive rearrangements. A previously published method was used to identify clones with significantly greater frequencies in on-treatment samples than in baseline samples. This immuneACCESS table, as held by TCRdb, lists in-frame sequences with V and J called but not all clones. Of the missing ones, under half trace to an unresolved V gene in checked studies; the others have no known cause. The V and J calls and clone size come from that table; D and trimming were worked out from the DNA. The sample table holds around 30,000 clones, of which about four fifths were seen once. The ten largest clones capture 15% to 20% of the sample.

The rearrangement combines TRBV7-9 with TRBJ1-3; a tentative D match to TRBD1 spans 6 bases. This TCR derives from a human donor with melanoma. The sequences come from CD8+ T cells sorted from blood (inferred from file names), collected from a patient given nivolumab and ipilimumab in sequence. The DNA sequence reads TGTGCCAGCAGCTTATCCACCGGGGGGCCTGGAAACACCATATATTTT. This encodes CASSLSTGGPGNTIYF.